Following are 13 T cell receptor beta chains from one sample sequenced in a study of blood T cell repertoires in COVID-19 (dated by TCRdb to 2019 to 2021). The library relied on the immunoSEQ multiplex PCR assay. Imported from immuneACCESS, the table was reduced by TCRdb to in-frame sequences with V and J called. These copies leave out some clones; in studies compared against another copy, an unresolved V gene accounts for under half, and the cause of the remainder is not known. In this sample the table shows 81,000 or so clones, around four fifths of which occur a single time. In total, the top ten clones hold around 11% of the sample. Material for sequencing was peripheral blood. These receptors were collected from an older woman with active or convalescent COVID-19.

This chain joins TRBV15 and TRBJ2-7; D unclear. V was shortened by 3 bases and J by 4 bases, with 13 bases between the two germline ends. CDR3 length: 14 amino acids. Germline V lookup: CDR1 LNHNV, CDR2 YYDKDF (reference sequence). CDR3: CATSRVVGRYEQYF. Here the CDR3 DNA reads TGTGCCACCAGCAGGGTTGTTGGCAGGTACGAGCAGTACTTC.

The chain is built from TRBV28 and TRBJ1-2; D not certain. Germline V CDR1 and CDR2: MDHEN, SYDVKM. The CDR3 has 14 amino acids. Trimming left V 2 bases short and J 4 bases short, with 11 bases between. CDR3 coding DNA: TGTGCCAGCAGTTTAAATTTACGGGGCTATGGCTACACCTTC. Encoded protein: CASSLNLRGYGYTF.

The chain has TRBV19 and TRBJ1-6; D possibly corresponds to TRBD1 (5 bases). Germline V gene data show CDR1 as LNHDA and CDR2 as SQIVND (reference sequence). Trimming left V 3 bases short and J 10 bases short, with 13 bases between. The CDR3 has 14 amino acids. CDR3 nucleotide sequence: TGTGCCAGTAGTATCGACAGTCAGAACTCACCCCTCCACTTT. Translated: CASSIDSQNSPLHF.

The rearrangement joins TRBV12-5 to TRBJ2-1; D is perhaps TRBD2 (7 bases). This CDR3 region has 15 residues. The germline gives CDR1 LGHNT, CDR2 FRNRAP. V lost 3 bases, J lost 0 bases, and 9 bases lay in between. The CDR3 reads CASGLGGDSYNEQFF. CDR3 bases: TGTGCTAGTGGTTTAGGGGGGGACTCCTACAATGAGCAGTTCTTC.

J is TRBJ1-5 and V is TRBV7-9, with 7 bases lining up with TRBD1. Germline trimming cut 1 base from V and 7 bases from J; bases unmatched to any gene: 13. The CDR3 has 17 amino acids. CDR1 is SEHNR, CDR2 FQNEAQ, per germline (reference sequence). The CDR3 loop reads CASSLGPPGRGYQPQHF. CDR3 DNA sequence: TGTGCCAGCAGCTTAGGACCCCCCGGCAGGGGGTACCAGCCCCAGCATTTT.

This clone turned up a few times. The chain is built from TRBV6-5 and TRBJ1-4; D remains unclear. Trimming took 9 bases from V and 11 from J, leaving 13 bases between them. Germline V gene sequence: CDR1 MNHEY, CDR2 SVGAGI. The CDR3 runs 11 residues. The CDR3 here is CASSSQAKLFF. The CDR3, as DNA: TGTGCCAGTTCATCCCAGGCGAAACTGTTTTTT.

The J gene is TRBJ1-6, the V gene TRBV2, with 7 positions matching TRBD1. After removal of 7 bases from V and 5 bases from J, the junction contained 5 bases not matched to a gene. CDR1 is SNHLY, CDR2 FYNNEI, per germline. This CDR3 comprises 14 residues. The CDR3 protein is CASNPGTDNSPLHF. The CDR3, as DNA: TGTGCCAGCAACCCCGGGACAGATAATTCACCCCTCCACTTT.

The chain combines TRBV28 with TRBJ1-2, with D perhaps TRBD1 (6 bases). Germline V gene lookup returns CDR1 MDHEN and CDR2 SYDVKM. V dropped 5 bases and J dropped 3 bases, with 22 bases sitting between them. The CDR3 length is 17 residues. CDR3: CASSPILGGAGDYGYTF. CDR3 DNA: TGTGCCAGCAGTCCAATCCTAGGGGGGGCAGGTGACTATGGCTACACCTTC.

The CDR3 loop reads CASSQVAGQPQHF. As DNA, the CDR3 is TGTGCCAGCAGCCAAGTGGCGGGTCAGCCCCAGCATTTT. V gene TRBV4-2 combines with J gene TRBJ1-5; D is unresolved. The V and J ends lost 1 base and 6 bases respectively, with 7 bases between them. CDR3 size: 13 residues. Per the germline V gene, CDR1 is LGHNA and CDR2 is YNFKEQ.

The chain employs TRBV5-5 and TRBJ1-3; tentatively, D is TRBD1 (5 bases). The germline CDR1 and CDR2 sequences are SGHKS and YYEKEE (reference sequence). V was cut by 0 bases and J by 16 bases, with 17 bases left in between. The CDR3 has 13 residues. CDR3 DNA: TGTGCCAGCAGCTTGGTGGTGGCAGGGAATACGTATTTT. Protein: CASSLVVAGNTYF.

The V call is TRBV24-1, the J call TRBJ1-2, with 9 bases aligning to TRBD1. The V gene end was trimmed by 5 bases and the J gene end by 7 bases; junction bases not matched to a gene: 4. Germline values: CDR1 KGHDR, CDR2 SFDVKD. The CDR3 is 13 amino acids. The DNA of the CDR3 is TGTGCCACCAGTGGACAGGGGGTCGGTGGCTACACCTTC. This translates into CATSGQGVGGYTF.

This chain links TRBV5-8 with TRBJ2-3; TRBD1 agrees at 10 bases. Germline V gene sequence: CDR1 SGHTS, CDR2 YDEGEE. The CDR3 spans 17 residues. The V gene end was trimmed by 0 bases and the J gene end by 11 bases; junction bases not matched to a gene: 15. This CDR3 is CASSLGQPGQGWVGQYF. DNA of the CDR3: TGTGCCAGCAGCTTGGGACAACCGGGACAGGGGTGGGTTGGGCAGTATTTT. Variable domain in full (rest from reference TRBV5-8 and TRBJ2-3): EAGVTQSPTHLIKTRGQQATLRCSPISGHTSVYWYQQALGLGLQFLLWYDEGEERNRGNFPPRFSGRQFPNYSSELNVNALELEDSALYLCASSLGQPGQGWVGQYFGPGTRLTVL.

Of note for this clone: The same CDR3 arises from other DNA sequences in this sample as well. The chain recombines TRBV5-1 with TRBJ1-2, with TRBD1 matching over 7 bases. From germline, CDR1 is SGHRS and CDR2 YFSETQ. V lost 4 bases, J lost 2 bases, and 2 bases stayed unmatched. The CDR3 runs to 13 residues. CDR3 bases: TGCGCCAGCAGCCCGACAGGGAACTATGGCTACACCTTC. Translated: CASSPTGNYGYTF.